This T cell receptor (beta chain) was identified during a study of response to subunit inactivated influenza vaccine. CDR3 size: 15 residues. The V and J ends lost 3 bases and 4 bases, in that order; junction bases with no gene match: 7. Germline CDR1 reads SQVTM; CDR2 reads ANQGSEA. This clonotype occurred a few times. One entry per CDR3 protein, called by TCRdb with MiXCR from the RT-PCR reads. The repertoire includes hundreds of thousands of distinct CDR3 sequences, around 10% of them detected once, and 9.5% to 12% sits in the top ten. These data also featured in a second study, about T cells expressing NK-cell markers. That source adds: As the method of synthesis, 5'RACE template switching with UMIs yielded TCR beta cDNA. The TCR beta repertoires were obtained from sorted CD3+CD56+NKG2C+, CD3+CD56+NKG2C- and CD3+CD56-NKG2C+ T cells. Sequencing covered eight donors, seven HCMV-seropositive and one seronegative. The sorts in several experiments were restricted to alpha-beta TCR T cells by an anti-gamma-delta TCR antibody.

The input for sequencing was PBMCs from blood, taken on the day of vaccination. The J gene is TRBJ2-4, the V gene TRBV29-1, with 9 bases matching TRBD2. The sequence derives from a man in his fifties who received an inactivated influenza vaccine. Here the CDR3 reads CSVESAGGQKNIQYF. CDR3 DNA sequence: TGCAGCGTTGAGTCAGCGGGAGGCCAAAAAAACATTCAGTACTTC.